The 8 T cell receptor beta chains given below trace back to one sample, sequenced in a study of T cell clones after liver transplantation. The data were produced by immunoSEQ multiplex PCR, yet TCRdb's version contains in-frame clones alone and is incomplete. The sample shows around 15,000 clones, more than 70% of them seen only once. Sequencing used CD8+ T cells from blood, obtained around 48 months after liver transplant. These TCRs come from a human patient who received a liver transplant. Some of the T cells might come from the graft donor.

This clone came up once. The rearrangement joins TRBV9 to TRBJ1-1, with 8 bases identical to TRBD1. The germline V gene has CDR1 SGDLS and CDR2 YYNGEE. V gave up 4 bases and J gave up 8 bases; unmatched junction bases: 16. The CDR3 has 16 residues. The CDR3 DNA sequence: TGTGCCAGCAGCCCCAGACAGGGGCAGACGCCCCCCGAAGCTTTCTTT. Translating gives CASSPRQGQTPPEAFF.

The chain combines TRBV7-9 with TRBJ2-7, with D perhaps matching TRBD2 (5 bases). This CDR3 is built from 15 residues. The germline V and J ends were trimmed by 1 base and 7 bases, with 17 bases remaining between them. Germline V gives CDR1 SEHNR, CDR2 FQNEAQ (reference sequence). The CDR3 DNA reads TGTGCCAGCAGCTTAGAAACTAGAGGTTCGAGGGAGCAGTACTTC. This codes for CASSLETRGSREQYF.

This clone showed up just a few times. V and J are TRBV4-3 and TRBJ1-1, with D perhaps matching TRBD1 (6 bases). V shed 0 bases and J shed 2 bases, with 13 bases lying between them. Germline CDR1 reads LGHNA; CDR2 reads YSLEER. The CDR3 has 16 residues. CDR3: CASSQDIWGANTEAFF. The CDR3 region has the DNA TGCGCCAGCAGCCAAGATATTTGGGGGGCTAACACTGAAGCTTTCTTT.

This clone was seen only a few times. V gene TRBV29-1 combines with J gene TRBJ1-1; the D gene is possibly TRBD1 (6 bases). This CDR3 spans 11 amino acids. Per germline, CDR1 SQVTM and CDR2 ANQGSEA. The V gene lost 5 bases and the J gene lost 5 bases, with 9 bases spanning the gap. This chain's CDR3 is CSVIRGTEAFF. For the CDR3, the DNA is TGCAGCGTTATAAGGGGGACTGAAGCTTTCTTT.

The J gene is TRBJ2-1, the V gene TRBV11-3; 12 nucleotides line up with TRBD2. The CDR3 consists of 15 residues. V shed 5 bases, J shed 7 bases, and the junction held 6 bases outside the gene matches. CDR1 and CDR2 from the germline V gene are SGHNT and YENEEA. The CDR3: CASSLLAGGPNEQFF. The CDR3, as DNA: TGTGCCAGCAGCCTTCTAGCGGGGGGGCCTAATGAGCAGTTCTTC.

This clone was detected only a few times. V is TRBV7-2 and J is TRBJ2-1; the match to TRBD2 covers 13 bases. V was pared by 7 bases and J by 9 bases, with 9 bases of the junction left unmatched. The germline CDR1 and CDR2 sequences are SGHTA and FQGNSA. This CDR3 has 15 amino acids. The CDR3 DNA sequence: TGTGCCAGCACCATACTAGCGGGAGGGGGCGCTGAGCAGTTCTTC. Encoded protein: CASTILAGGGAEQFF.

The CDR3 reads CASGDSTIGNTEAFF. The CDR3 coding sequence is TGTGCCAGCGGGGACAGTACTATAGGGAACACTGAAGCTTTCTTT. This chain joins TRBV9 and TRBJ1-1; 7 bases map to TRBD1. The CDR3 loop spans 15 amino acids. V lost 7 bases to trimming and J lost 1 base; unmatched junction nucleotides: 10. Germline V gene data show CDR1 as SGDLS and CDR2 as YYNGEE.

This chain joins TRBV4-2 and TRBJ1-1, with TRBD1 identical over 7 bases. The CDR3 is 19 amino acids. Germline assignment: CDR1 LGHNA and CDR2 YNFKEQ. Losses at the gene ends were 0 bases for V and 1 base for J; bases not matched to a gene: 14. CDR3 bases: TGTGCCAGCAGCCAAGATTTGGCAGGGGGTAGCTCTACGAACACTGAAGCTTTCTTT. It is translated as CASSQDLAGGSSTNTEAFF.